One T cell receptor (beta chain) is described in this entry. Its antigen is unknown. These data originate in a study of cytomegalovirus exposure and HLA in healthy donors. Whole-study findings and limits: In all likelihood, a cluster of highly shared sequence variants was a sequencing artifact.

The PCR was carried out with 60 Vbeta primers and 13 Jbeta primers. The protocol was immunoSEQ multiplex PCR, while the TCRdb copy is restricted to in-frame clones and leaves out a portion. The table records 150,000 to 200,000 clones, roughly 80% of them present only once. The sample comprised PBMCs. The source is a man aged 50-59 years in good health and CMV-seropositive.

The CDR3 sequence is CASSFRTGSLNTEAFF. The CDR3 region has the DNA TGTGCCAGCAGCTTTCGGACAGGTAGTTTGAACACTGAAGCTTTCTTT. This rearrangement joins TRBV5-4 to TRBJ1-1, with TRBD1 matching over 7 bases. The CDR3 has 16 residues. CDR1 and CDR2 (germline): SGHNT, YYREEE (reference sequence). V was clipped by 2 bases and J by 0 bases; unmatched bases: 7.